The rows below give T cell receptor beta chains drawn from one sample of a study of T cell responses to AZD1222 COVID-19 vaccine. Libraries were prepared by immunoSEQ multiplex PCR; TCRdb keeps only in-frame clonotypes and omits some of them. This table holds roughly 110,000 clones, about nine tenths found once. The material was peripheral blood, obtained on day 0 of AZD1222 vaccination. Receptors were obtained from an adult in good health. Both conserved end residues are part of each CDR3. The order of the fields is D gene, clone size, J gene, V gene, CDR3 protein, CDR3 DNA. D genes are given only for firm matches. Part of the rows lack a size; the others show once, few, many or a class for expanded clones.

D gene: NA
clone size: NA
J gene: TRBJ1-6
V gene: TRBV6-5
CDR3 protein: CASSTPHRAALHF
CDR3 DNA: TGTGCCAGCAGTACCCCGCATAGGGCGGCCCTTCACTTT

D gene: NA
clone size: NA
J gene: TRBJ2-7
V gene: TRBV6-2/TRBV6-3
CDR3 protein: CASSYPPGRISSYEQYF
CDR3 DNA: TGTGCCAGCAGTTACCCCCCGGGGAGGATCTCCTCCTACGAGCAGTACTTC

D gene: NA
clone size: NA
J gene: TRBJ1-1
V gene: TRBV6-9
CDR3 protein: CASSYNREGAFF
CDR3 DNA: TGTGCCAGCAGTTACAACAGGGAAGGAGCTTTCTTT

D gene: NA
clone size: NA
J gene: TRBJ1-2
V gene: TRBV30
CDR3 protein: CAWSVGVSGGYTF
CDR3 DNA: TGTGCCTGGAGTGTGGGGGTGTCAGGGGGCTACACCTTC

D gene: NA
clone size: NA
J gene: TRBJ2-5
V gene: TRBV7-2
CDR3 protein: CASSLYRQETQYF
CDR3 DNA: TGTGCCAGCAGCTTGTACAGGCAAGAGACCCAGTACTTC

D gene: TRBD1
clone size: NA
J gene: TRBJ2-7
V gene: TRBV7-2
CDR3 protein: CASSRDRASSYEQYF
CDR3 DNA: TGTGCCAGCAGCCGGGACAGGGCCTCCTCCTACGAGCAGTACTTC

D gene: TRBD2
clone size: NA
J gene: TRBJ2-7
V gene: TRBV5-1
CDR3 protein: CASSTSGVSYEQYF
CDR3 DNA: TGCGCCAGCAGCACTAGCGGGGTCTCCTACGAGCAGTACTTC

D gene: TRBD1
clone size: NA
J gene: TRBJ2-3
V gene: TRBV25-1
CDR3 protein: CASRGDRGFSTDTQYF
CDR3 DNA: TGTGCCAGCAGGGGGGACAGGGGGTTTAGCACAGATACGCAGTATTTT

D gene: NA
clone size: NA
J gene: TRBJ2-7
V gene: TRBV27
CDR3 protein: CASSPRTEIYEQYF
CDR3 DNA: TGTGCCAGCAGCCCCCGGACAGAGATCTACGAGCAGTACTTC

D gene: NA
clone size: NA
J gene: TRBJ1-2
V gene: TRBV6-6
CDR3 protein: CASSYLGGGDGYTF
CDR3 DNA: TGTGCCAGCAGTTACCTCGGGGGGGGAGATGGCTACACCTTC

D gene: TRBD1
clone size: NA
J gene: TRBJ1-1
V gene: TRBV6-5
CDR3 protein: CASSYGQGGAFF
CDR3 DNA: TGTGCCAGCAGTTACGGACAGGGAGGTGCTTTCTTT

D gene: NA
clone size: NA
J gene: TRBJ1-5
V gene: TRBV15
CDR3 protein: CATSRLTEPQHF
CDR3 DNA: TGTGCCACCAGCAGATTGACGGAACCCCAGCATTTT

D gene: TRBD1
clone size: NA
J gene: TRBJ1-1
V gene: TRBV19
CDR3 protein: CASSMTGTNTEAFF
CDR3 DNA: TGTGCCAGTAGTATGACAGGGACCAACACTGAAGCTTTCTTT

D gene: NA
clone size: NA
J gene: TRBJ1-3
V gene: TRBV5-1
CDR3 protein: CASSLDWSSGNTIYF
CDR3 DNA: TGCGCCAGCAGCTTGGATTGGAGTTCTGGAAACACCATATATTTT

D gene: NA
clone size: NA
J gene: TRBJ2-7
V gene: TRBV12-3/TRBV12-4
CDR3 protein: CASSFYRAEQYF
CDR3 DNA: TGTGCCAGCAGTTTTTACAGGGCCGAGCAGTACTTC

D gene: TRBD1
clone size: NA
J gene: TRBJ1-1
V gene: TRBV5-1
CDR3 protein: CASSLAAGGLLEAFF
CDR3 DNA: TGCGCCAGCAGCTTGGCGGCAGGGGGCCTTCTTGAAGCTTTCTTT

D gene: NA
clone size: NA
J gene: TRBJ2-6
V gene: TRBV7-9
CDR3 protein: CASSSPTRTGANVLTF
CDR3 DNA: TGTGCCAGCAGCTCCCCAACCCGAACTGGGGCCAACGTCCTGACTTTC

D gene: NA
clone size: once
J gene: TRBJ1-1
V gene: TRBV10-3
CDR3 protein: CAIRLSNQVLNTEAFF
CDR3 DNA: TGTGCCATCAGACTTTCGAATCAGGTTTTGAACACTGAAGCTTTCTTT

D gene: NA
clone size: NA
J gene: TRBJ1-1
V gene: TRBV7-6
CDR3 protein: CASSSIPGTLMNTEAFF
CDR3 DNA: TGTGCCAGCAGCTCCATCCCCGGGACCCTGATGAACACTGAAGCTTTCTTT

D gene: NA
clone size: NA
J gene: TRBJ1-6
V gene: TRBV2
CDR3 protein: CASSEQQGNSPLHF
CDR3 DNA: TGTGCCAGCAGTGAACAACAGGGAAATTCACCCCTCCACTTT

D gene: NA
clone size: NA
J gene: TRBJ2-5
V gene: TRBV10-3
CDR3 protein: CAISESKLETQYF
CDR3 DNA: TGTGCCATCAGTGAGTCGAAGCTAGAGACCCAGTACTTC

D gene: NA
clone size: NA
J gene: TRBJ2-7
V gene: TRBV6-1
CDR3 protein: CASSEELGRYYEQYF
CDR3 DNA: TGTGCCAGCAGTGAAGAACTGGGACGGTACTACGAGCAGTACTTC

D gene: NA
clone size: NA
J gene: TRBJ1-1
V gene: TRBV6-5
CDR3 protein: CASTSFGENTEAFF
CDR3 DNA: TGTGCCAGCACTAGCTTCGGGGAGAACACTGAAGCTTTCTTT

D gene: TRBD2
clone size: NA
J gene: TRBJ2-1
V gene: TRBV28
CDR3 protein: CASSLYTRLAGDNEQFF
CDR3 DNA: TGTGCCAGCAGTCTATATACTCGACTAGCGGGAGATAATGAGCAGTTCTTC

D gene: NA
clone size: NA
J gene: TRBJ2-3
V gene: TRBV27
CDR3 protein: CASSSWPSGGDTQYF
CDR3 DNA: TGTGCCAGCAGTTCCTGGCCCTCAGGGGGGGATACGCAGTATTTT

D gene: NA
clone size: NA
J gene: TRBJ1-1
V gene: TRBV12-5
CDR3 protein: CASAREGRFQGAFF
CDR3 DNA: TGTGCTAGTGCTCGCGAGGGACGATTCCAGGGAGCTTTCTTT

D gene: NA
clone size: few
J gene: TRBJ1-1
V gene: TRBV5-4
CDR3 protein: CASRRGEETEAFF
CDR3 DNA: TGTGCCAGCAGGAGGGGTGAAGAGACTGAAGCTTTCTTT

D gene: TRBD2
clone size: NA
J gene: TRBJ2-5
V gene: TRBV18
CDR3 protein: CASSPTGRQETQYF
CDR3 DNA: TGTGCCAGCTCACCTACCGGGAGGCAAGAGACCCAGTACTTC